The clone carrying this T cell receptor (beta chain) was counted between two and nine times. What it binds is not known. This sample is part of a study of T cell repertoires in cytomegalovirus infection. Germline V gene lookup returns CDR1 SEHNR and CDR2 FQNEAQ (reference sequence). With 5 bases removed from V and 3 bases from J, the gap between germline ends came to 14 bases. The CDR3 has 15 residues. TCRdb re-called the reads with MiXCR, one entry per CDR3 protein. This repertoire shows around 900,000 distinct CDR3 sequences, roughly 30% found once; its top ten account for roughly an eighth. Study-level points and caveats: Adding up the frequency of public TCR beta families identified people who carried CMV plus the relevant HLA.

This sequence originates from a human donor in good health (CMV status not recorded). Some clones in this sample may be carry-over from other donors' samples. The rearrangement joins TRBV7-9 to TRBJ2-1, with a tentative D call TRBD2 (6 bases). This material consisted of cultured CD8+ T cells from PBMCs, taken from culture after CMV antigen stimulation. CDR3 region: CASSSEWTIYNEQFF. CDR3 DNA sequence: TGTGCCAGCAGCAGCGAGTGGACTATCTACAATGAGCAGTTCTTC.